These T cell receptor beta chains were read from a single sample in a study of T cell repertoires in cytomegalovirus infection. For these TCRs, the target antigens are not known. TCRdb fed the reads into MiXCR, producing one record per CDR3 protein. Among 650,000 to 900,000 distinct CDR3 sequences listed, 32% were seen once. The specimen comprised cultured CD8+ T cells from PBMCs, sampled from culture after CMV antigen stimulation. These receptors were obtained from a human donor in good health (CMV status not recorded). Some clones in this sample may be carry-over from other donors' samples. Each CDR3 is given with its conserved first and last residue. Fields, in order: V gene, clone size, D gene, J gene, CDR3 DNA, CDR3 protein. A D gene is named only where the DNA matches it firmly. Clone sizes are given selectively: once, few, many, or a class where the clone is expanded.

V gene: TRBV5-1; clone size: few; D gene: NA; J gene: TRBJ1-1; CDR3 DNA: TGCGCCAGCAGAGGAATGTCGAACACTGAAGCTTTCTTT; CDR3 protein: CASRGMSNTEAFF
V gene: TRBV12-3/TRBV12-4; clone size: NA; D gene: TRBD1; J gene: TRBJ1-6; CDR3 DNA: TGTGCCAGCAGTCGGCCACCGGGACAGGGGTCAGGGTTCCTCCACTTT; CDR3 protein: CASSRPPGQGSGFLHF
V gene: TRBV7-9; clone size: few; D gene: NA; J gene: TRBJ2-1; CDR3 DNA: TGTGCCAGCAGCAGAAAAGAGGATTACAATGAGCAGTTCTTC; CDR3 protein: CASSRKEDYNEQFF
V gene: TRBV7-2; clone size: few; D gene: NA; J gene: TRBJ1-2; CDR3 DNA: TGTGCCAGCAGCTTAGTGCAGGGGAAGGATGGCTACACCTTC; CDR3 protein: CASSLVQGKDGYTF
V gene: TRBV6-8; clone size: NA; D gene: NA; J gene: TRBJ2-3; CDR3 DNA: TGTGCCAGCACCTCCCGGCGAGGGGCAGATACGCAGTATTTT; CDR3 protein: CASTSRRGADTQYF
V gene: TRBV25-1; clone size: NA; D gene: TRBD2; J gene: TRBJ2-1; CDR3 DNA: TGTGCCAGCAGTGATTCAAGGAGGGCTAGCGGCCCGGTGCGTGGAGACCCCCACAATGAGCAGTTCTTC; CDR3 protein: CASSDSRRASGPVRGDPHNEQFF
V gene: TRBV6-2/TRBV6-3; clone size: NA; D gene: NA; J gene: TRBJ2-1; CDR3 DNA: TGTGCCAGCATGAGAAGAGAAAACTACAATGAGCAGTTCTTC; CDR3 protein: CASMRRENYNEQFF
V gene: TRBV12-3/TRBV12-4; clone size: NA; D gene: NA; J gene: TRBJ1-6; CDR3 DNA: TGTGCCAGCAGTTTAATTTATTCACCCCTCCACTTT; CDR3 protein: CASSLIYSPLHF
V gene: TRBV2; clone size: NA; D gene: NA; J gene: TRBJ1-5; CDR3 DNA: TGTGCCAGCAGTGTGGCAGGGGCTGTTCAGCCCCAGCATTTT; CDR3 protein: CASSVAGAVQPQHF
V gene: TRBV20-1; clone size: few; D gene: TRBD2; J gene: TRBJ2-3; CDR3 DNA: TGCAGTGCTAGAGATTCGGGGGGGCCGTGGACAGATACGCAGTATTTT; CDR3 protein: CSARDSGGPWTDTQYF
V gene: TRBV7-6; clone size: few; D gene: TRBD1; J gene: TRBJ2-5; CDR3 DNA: TGTGCCAGCAGCTCCGGGACAGGGTCAGAAGAGACCCAGTACTTC; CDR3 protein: CASSSGTGSEETQYF
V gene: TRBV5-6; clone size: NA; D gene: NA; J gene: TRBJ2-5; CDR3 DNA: TGTGCCAGCAGCTTGGGAGGGGGAAGGACCCAGTACTTC; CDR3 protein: CASSLGGGRTQYF
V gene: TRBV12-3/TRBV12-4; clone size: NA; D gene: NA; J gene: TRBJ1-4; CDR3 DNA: TGTGCCAGCAGTTTGGATAGTTTTGAAAAACTGTTTTTT; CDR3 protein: CASSLDSFEKLFF
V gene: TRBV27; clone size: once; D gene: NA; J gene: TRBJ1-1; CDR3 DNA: TGTGCCAGCAGTTTCTCAGGGCTCTCTGAAGCTTTCTTT; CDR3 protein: CASSFSGLSEAFF
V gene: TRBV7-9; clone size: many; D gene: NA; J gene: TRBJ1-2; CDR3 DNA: TGTGCCAGCAGCTTAGGGGGGCCAAACTATGGCTACACCTTC; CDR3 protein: CASSLGGPNYGYTF
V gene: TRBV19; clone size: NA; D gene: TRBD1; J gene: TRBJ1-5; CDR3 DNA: TGTGCCAGTAGAGCCAGGGGGTACAATCAGCCCCAGCATTTT; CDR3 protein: CASRARGYNQPQHF
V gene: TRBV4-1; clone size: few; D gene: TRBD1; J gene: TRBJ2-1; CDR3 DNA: TGTGCCAGCAGCCAAGCGGGACAGGGGATCAATGAGCAGTTCTTC; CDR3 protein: CASSQAGQGINEQFF
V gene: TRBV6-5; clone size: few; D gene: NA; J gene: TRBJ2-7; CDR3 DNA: TGTGCCAGCAGTTACTCATCCCTCATTTCCTACGAGCAGTACTTC; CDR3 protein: CASSYSSLISYEQYF
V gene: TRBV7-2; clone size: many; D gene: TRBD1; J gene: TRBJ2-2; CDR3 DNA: TGTGCCAGCAGCGCGGACAGGGGGCTTAACACCGGGGAGCTGTTTTTT; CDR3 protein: CASSADRGLNTGELFF
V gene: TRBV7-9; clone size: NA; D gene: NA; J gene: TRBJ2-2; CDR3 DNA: TGTGCCAGCAGCTTAAGGGTACCCACAAACCCCGGGGAGCTGTTTTTT; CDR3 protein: CASSLRVPTNPGELFF
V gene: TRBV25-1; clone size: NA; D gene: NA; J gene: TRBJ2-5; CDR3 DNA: TGTGCCAGCAGTGGGGACGGACGGTGGGAGACCCGGTACTTC; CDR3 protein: CASSGDGRWETRYF
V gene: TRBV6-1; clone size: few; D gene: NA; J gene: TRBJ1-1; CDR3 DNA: TGTGCCAGCAGACCTCTAGGGGCTGAAGCTTTCTTT; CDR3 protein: CASRPLGAEAFF